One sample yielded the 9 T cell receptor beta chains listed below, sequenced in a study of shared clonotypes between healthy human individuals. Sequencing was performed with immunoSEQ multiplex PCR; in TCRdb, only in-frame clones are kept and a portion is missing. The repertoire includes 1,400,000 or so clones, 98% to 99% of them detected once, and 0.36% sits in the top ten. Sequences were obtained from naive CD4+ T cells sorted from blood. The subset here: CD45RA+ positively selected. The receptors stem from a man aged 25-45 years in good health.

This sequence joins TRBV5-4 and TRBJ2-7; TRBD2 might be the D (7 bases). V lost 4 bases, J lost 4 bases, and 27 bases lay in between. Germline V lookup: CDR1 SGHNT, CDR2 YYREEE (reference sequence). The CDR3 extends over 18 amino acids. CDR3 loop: CASSRGAAGDSRGYEQYF. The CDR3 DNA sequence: TGTGCCAGCAGCCGGGGGGCGGCAGGGGACTCCCGGGGGTACGAGCAGTACTTC.

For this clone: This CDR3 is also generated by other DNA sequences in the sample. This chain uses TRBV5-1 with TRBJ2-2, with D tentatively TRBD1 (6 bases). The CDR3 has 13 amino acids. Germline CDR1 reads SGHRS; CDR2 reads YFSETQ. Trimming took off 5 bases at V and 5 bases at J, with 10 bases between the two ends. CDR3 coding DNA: TGCGCCAGCAGAGGGCAGGGGACCGGGGAGCTGTTTTTT. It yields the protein CASRGQGTGELFF. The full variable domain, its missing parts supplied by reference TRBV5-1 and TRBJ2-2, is KAGVTQTPRYLIKTRGQQVTLSCSPISGHRSVSWYQQTPGQGLQFLFEYFSETQRNKGNFPGRFSGRQFSNSRSEMNVSTLELGDSALYLCASRGQGTGELFFGEGSRLTVL.

Here the CDR3 reads CASSEIPGASWGDTQYF. Here the CDR3 DNA reads TGTGCCAGCAGTGAAATTCCGGGAGCAAGTTGGGGGGATACGCAGTATTTT. The chain couples TRBV2 to TRBJ2-3, with D possibly TRBD2 on 6 matching bases. V was trimmed by 2 bases and J by 6 bases, leaving 21 bases between them. CDR1 is SNHLY, CDR2 FYNNEI, per germline. The CDR3 runs to 17 residues.

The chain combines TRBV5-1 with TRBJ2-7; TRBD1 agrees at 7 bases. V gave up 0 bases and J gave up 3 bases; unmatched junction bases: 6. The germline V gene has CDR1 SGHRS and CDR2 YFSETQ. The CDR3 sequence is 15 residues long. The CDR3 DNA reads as TGCGCCAGCAGCTTGGGCCAGGGGGTACGCTACGAGCAGTACTTC. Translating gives CASSLGQGVRYEQYF.

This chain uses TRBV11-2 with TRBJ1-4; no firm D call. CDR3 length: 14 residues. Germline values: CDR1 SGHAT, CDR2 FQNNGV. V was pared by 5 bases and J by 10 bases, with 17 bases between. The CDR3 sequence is CASSLSGSWRKLFF. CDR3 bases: TGTGCCAGCAGCCTTTCGGGCAGTTGGAGAAAACTGTTTTTT.

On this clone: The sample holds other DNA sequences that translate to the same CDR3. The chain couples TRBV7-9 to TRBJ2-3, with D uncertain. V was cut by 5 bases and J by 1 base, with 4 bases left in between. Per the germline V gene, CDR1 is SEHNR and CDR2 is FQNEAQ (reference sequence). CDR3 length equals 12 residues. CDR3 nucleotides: TGTGCCAGCAGCCTCGGCACAGATACGCAGTATTTT. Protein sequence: CASSLGTDTQYF. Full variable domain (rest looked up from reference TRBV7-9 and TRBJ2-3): DTGVSQNPRHKITKRGQNVTFRCDPISEHNRLYWYRQTLGQGPEFLTYFQNEAQLEKSRLLSDRFSAERPKGSFSTLEIQRTEQGDSAMYLCASSLGTDTQYFGPGTRLTVL.

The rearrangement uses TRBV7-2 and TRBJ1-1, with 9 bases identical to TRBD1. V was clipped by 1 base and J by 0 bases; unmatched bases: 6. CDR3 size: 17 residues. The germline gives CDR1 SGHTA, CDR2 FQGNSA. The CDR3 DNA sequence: TGTGCCAGCAGCTTAGACAGGGGGCGCATCATGAACACTGAAGCTTTCTTT. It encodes CASSLDRGRIMNTEAFF.

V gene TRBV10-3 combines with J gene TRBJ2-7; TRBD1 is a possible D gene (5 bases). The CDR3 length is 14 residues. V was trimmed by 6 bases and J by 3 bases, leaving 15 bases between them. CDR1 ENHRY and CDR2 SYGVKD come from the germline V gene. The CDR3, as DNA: TGTGCCATCAGGGGGATGGGGCAGAACTACGAGCAGTACTTC. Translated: CAIRGMGQNYEQYF.

CDR3 protein: CASSGDRVEQFF. CDR3 DNA sequence: TGTGCCAGTAGTGGGGACAGGGTTGAGCAGTTCTTC. The chain recombines TRBV19 with TRBJ2-1; 9 nucleotides agree with TRBD1. CDR3 size: 12 residues. Unmatched junction bases numbered 2, after V lost 5 bases and J lost 9 bases. CDR1 and CDR2 from the germline V gene are LNHDA and SQIVND (reference sequence).